This entry lists 18 T cell receptor beta chains sequenced from one sample in a study of cytomegalovirus exposure and HLA in healthy donors. The PCR contained 60 Vbeta and 13 Jbeta primers. Profiled with immunoSEQ multiplex PCR; TCRdb holds only in-frame clones, not every one. The table includes about 100,000 clones, 75% to 85% detected once. Specimen: PBMCs. The receptors were sampled from a woman aged 18-35 years in good health and CMV-seronegative.

The chain joins TRBV10-1 to TRBJ2-3; 7 nucleotides agree with TRBD1. Germline-derived CDR1 and CDR2 are WNHNN and SYGVQD (reference sequence). This CDR3 comprises 14 residues. V was pared by 6 bases and J by 11 bases, with 14 bases of the junction left unmatched. CDR3 sequence: CASRGTVPVVGQYF. CDR3 nucleotides: TGCGCCAGCAGGGGGACAGTTCCGGTCGTGGGGCAGTATTTT.

This sequence joins TRBV6-1 and TRBJ2-5, with 8 bases that match TRBD1. The assigned J gene may be wrong: the sequence end matches TRBJ2-7 better. The V gene's germline CDR1 is MNHNS and CDR2 SASEGT. The CDR3 is 17 amino acids. Here the CDR3 reads CASSEVWQGAIAYEQYF. Written as DNA, the CDR3 is TGTGCCAGCAGTGAAGTTTGGCAGGGGGCAATAGCTTACGAGCAGTACTTC.

The J gene is TRBJ1-5, the V gene TRBV15, with D tentatively TRBD1 (5 bases). Trimming cost V 0 bases and J 5 bases, with 14 bases left between them. CDR1 and CDR2 (germline): LNHNV, YYDKDF (reference sequence). The CDR3 runs 16 residues. CDR3 sequence (DNA): TGTGCCACCAGCAGAGATCGTAATAGGGGTTATCAGCCCCAGCATTTT. This gives the protein CATSRDRNRGYQPQHF. Filled out from reference TRBV15 and TRBJ1-5, the complete variable domain reads DAMVIQNPRYQVTQFGKPVTLSCSQTLNHNVMYWYQQKSSQAPKLLFHYYDKDFNNEADTPDNFQSRRPNTSFCFLDIRSPGLGDTAMYLCATSRDRNRGYQPQHFGDGTRLSIL.

The chain has TRBV7-3 and TRBJ1-1; D is ambiguous. The CDR3 consists of 17 residues. V lost 0 bases to trimming and J lost 1 base, with 15 bases between them. Germline-derived CDR1 and CDR2 are SGHTA and FQGTGA. The CDR3 region has the DNA TGTGCCAGCAGCTTAACGGGAGGGTTTGGGAAGAACACTGAAGCTTTCTTT. It yields the protein CASSLTGGFGKNTEAFF.

This rearrangement joins TRBV11-2 to TRBJ2-5, with D unclear. CDR3 length: 13 residues. The germline V gene encodes CDR1 SGHAT and CDR2 FQNNGV. Trimming left V 2 bases short and J 1 base short, with 5 bases between. The CDR3 region is CASSLNFQETQYF. The CDR3 DNA is TGTGCCAGCAGCTTAAACTTCCAAGAGACCCAGTACTTC.

The chain is built from TRBV4-3 and TRBJ2-5, with D uncertain. Germline lookup yields CDR1 LGHNA and CDR2 YSLEER. V dropped 0 bases and J dropped 3 bases, with 8 bases sitting between them. This CDR3 region has 14 residues. The CDR3 spells CASSQDLTKETQYF. The CDR3, as DNA: TGCGCCAGCAGCCAAGATCTCACAAAAGAGACCCAGTACTTC.

The chain joins TRBV7-8 to TRBJ1-6; D might be TRBD1 (5 bases). The germline V gene has CDR1 SGHVS and CDR2 FQNEAQ. Trimming took off 5 bases at V and 10 bases at J, with 21 bases between the two ends. CDR3 length equals 16 residues. The CDR3 DNA sequence: TGTGCCAGCAGCCGTGTCGTTGGGCAGGGAACCTCACCCCTCCACTTT. This sequence encodes CASSRVVGQGTSPLHF.

J is TRBJ2-7 and V is TRBV4-1; the D gene is possibly TRBD2 (6 bases). The CDR3 spans 15 residues. Germline CDR1 and CDR2: MGHRA and YSYEKL. Deletions cut 0 bases from V and 3 bases from J, with 12 bases between. DNA for the CDR3: TGCGCCAGCAGCCAAGAGAGAGCGCGGGGCTACGAGCAGTACTTC. It specifies CASSQERARGYEQYF.

The V gene is TRBV9, the J gene TRBJ2-3, with D maybe TRBD2 (6 bases). V lost 0 bases to trimming and J lost 6 bases, with 11 bases between them. CDR1 SGDLS and CDR2 YYNGEE come from the germline V gene. CDR3 length: 14 amino acids. Written as DNA, the CDR3 is TGTGCCAGCAGCGTAGATGGGGGGATGGATACGCAGTATTTT. Amino acid sequence: CASSVDGGMDTQYF.

The chain joins TRBV15 to TRBJ1-2, with TRBD1 matching over 9 bases. CDR3 size: 14 residues. V shed 6 bases, J shed 3 bases, and the junction held 5 bases outside the gene matches. CDR1 LNHNV and CDR2 YYDKDF come from the germline V gene (reference sequence). The CDR3 protein is CATSPRTGDYGYTF. CDR3 in DNA: TGTGCCACCAGTCCCCGGACAGGGGACTATGGCTACACCTTC.

The V call is TRBV13, the J call TRBJ1-2, with D maybe TRBD1 (6 bases). In germline, CDR1 is PRHDT, CDR2 FYEKMQ (reference sequence). There are 17 residues in the CDR3. Trimming shortened V by 5 bases and J by 4 bases, and 23 bases separated the two germline ends. In nucleotides, the CDR3 is TGTGCCAGCAGCAGTAGGGGGGGGGCGGTCCTCCCCTATGGCTACACCTTC. Residues: CASSSRGGAVLPYGYTF.

This chain links TRBV16 with TRBJ2-1, with a possible D match to TRBD1 (5 bases). This CDR3 region has 14 residues. V gave up 4 bases and J gave up 6 bases, with 13 bases separating them. Germline CDR1 and CDR2: KGHSY and FQNENV. The CDR3 region has the DNA TGTGCCAGCAGCCTCTCCAGGGTAGGCAATGAGCAGTTCTTC. Translation gives CASSLSRVGNEQFF.

V is TRBV30 and J is TRBJ1-3, with 7 bases fitting TRBD1. The CDR3 covers 17 residues. The J segment lost 0 bases and the V segment lost 0 bases, leaving 8 bases of the junction unmatched. Germline lookup yields CDR1 GTSNPN and CDR2 SVGIG (reference sequence). DNA of the CDR3: TGTGCCTGGAGTGTATCTGGACAGGTGAGCTCTGGAAACACCATATATTTT. Its translation is CAWSVSGQVSSGNTIYF.

The chain has TRBV28 and TRBJ2-1, with 11 bases identical to TRBD1. This CDR3 region has 15 residues. V lost 6 bases, J lost 7 bases, and 8 bases stayed unmatched. Looked up from germline, CDR1 is MDHEN and CDR2 is SYDVKM. The CDR3 loop reads CASRHPGTGGNEQFF. DNA for the CDR3: TGTGCCAGCAGACATCCCGGGACAGGGGGAAATGAGCAGTTCTTC.

Regarding this clone: Sequence at one end of the junction differs from germline and may be a read error. The rearrangement links TRBV7-9 to TRBJ2-7, with D possibly being TRBD2 (5 bases). Germline CDR1 reads SEHNR; CDR2 reads FQNEAQ (reference sequence). The CDR3 covers 15 residues. The CDR3 loop is CSSSLVRGFQGEQYF. In nucleotides, the CDR3 is TGTTCCAGCAGCTTAGTGAGAGGGTTCCAAGGCGAGCAGTACTTC. Together with reference TRBV7-9 and TRBJ2-7, the CDR3 gives the full variable domain: DTGVSQNPRHKITKRGQNVTFRCDPISEHNRLYWYRQTLGQGPEFLTYFQNEAQLEKSRLLSDRFSAERPKGSFSTLEIQRTEQGDSAMYLCSSSLVRGFQGEQYFGPGTRLTVT.

This chain joins TRBV27 and TRBJ2-5, with 7 bases identical to TRBD1. V dropped 6 bases and J dropped 11; count of bases not matched to a gene: 18. Germline CDR1 is MNHEY and CDR2 is SMNVEV (reference sequence). CDR3 length: 15 amino acids. CDR3 DNA: TGTGCCAGCAGATTCCTCCGGGACAGTTTACGATGGCAGTACTTC. Its protein is CASRFLRDSLRWQYF.

V usage is TRBV11-2 and J usage is TRBJ2-7; no definite D call. The CDR3 sequence is 14 residues long. Trimming took off 3 bases at V and 0 bases at J, with 9 bases between the two ends. From germline, CDR1 is SGHAT and CDR2 FQNNGV. In nucleotides, the CDR3 is TGTGCCAGCAGCTTTCGGTCCGACTCCTACGAGCAGTACTTC. Translated: CASSFRSDSYEQYF.

In this sample, this clone turned up once. The CDR3 nucleotides read TGTGCCAGCTCAGAGGGGGGGGTCCACGAGCAGTACTTC. It is translated as CASSEGGVHEQYF. This chain links TRBV18 with TRBJ2-7; tentatively, D is TRBD2 (7 bases). Germline assignment: CDR1 KGHSH and CDR2 LQKENI. V was cut by 5 bases and J by 5 bases, with 13 bases left in between. The CDR3 runs to 13 residues.